These 4 T cell receptor beta chains originate from one sample sequenced in a study of cytomegalovirus exposure and HLA in healthy donors. Assay: immunoSEQ multiplex PCR; the TCRdb copy retains only in-frame clones and omits some. The data show about 330,000 clones, 86% seen once. The sequenced material came from PBMCs. The receptor set was obtained from a woman under 30 in good health and CMV-seronegative.

The rearrangement links TRBV5-1 to TRBJ1-1; possibly TRBD1 for D (6 bases). V dropped 3 bases and J dropped 8 bases, with 11 bases sitting between them. Per germline, CDR1 SGHRS and CDR2 YFSETQ. The CDR3 has 12 amino acids. In DNA, the CDR3 is TGCGCCAGCAGCTGGGAAACAGGGGAAGCTTTCTTT. Translation gives CASSWETGEAFF.

This clone was recorded once. This chain uses TRBV2 with TRBJ2-5, with a tentative D call TRBD2 (6 bases). V was trimmed by 5 bases and J by 2 bases, leaving 9 bases between them. This CDR3 region has 13 residues. Germline lookup yields CDR1 SNHLY and CDR2 FYNNEI. CDR3 coding DNA: TGTGCCAGCAGTCGGGACTTGCAAGAGACCCAGTACTTC. This translates into CASSRDLQETQYF.

The chain uses TRBV10-3 and TRBJ1-2; maybe TRBD1 (5 bases). Trimming pared 10 bases from V and 5 bases from J, leaving 14 bases between. CDR1 is ENHRY, CDR2 SYGVKD, per germline. This CDR3 has 12 amino acids. The CDR3 nucleotides are TGTGCCACCGCCGGGGGGGATTATGGCTACACCTTC. Its translation is CATAGGDYGYTF.

The rearrangement joins TRBV28 to TRBJ2-1; D possibly corresponds to TRBD2 (5 bases). The CDR3 consists of 14 residues. The germline V gene encodes CDR1 MDHEN and CDR2 SYDVKM. Between the trimmed V and J ends, which lost 7 bases and 6 bases, there was a span of 16 bases. The CDR3 sequence is CASNLPGEGNEQFF. DNA for the CDR3: TGTGCCAGCAACCTCCCCGGAGAGGGCAATGAGCAGTTCTTC. The whole variable domain, remainder taken from reference TRBV28 and TRBJ2-1, is DVKVTQSSRYLVKRTGEKVFLECVQDMDHENMFWYRQDPGLGLRLIYFSYDVKMKEKGDIPEGYSVSREKKERFSLILESASTNQTSMYLCASNLPGEGNEQFFGPGTRLTVL.